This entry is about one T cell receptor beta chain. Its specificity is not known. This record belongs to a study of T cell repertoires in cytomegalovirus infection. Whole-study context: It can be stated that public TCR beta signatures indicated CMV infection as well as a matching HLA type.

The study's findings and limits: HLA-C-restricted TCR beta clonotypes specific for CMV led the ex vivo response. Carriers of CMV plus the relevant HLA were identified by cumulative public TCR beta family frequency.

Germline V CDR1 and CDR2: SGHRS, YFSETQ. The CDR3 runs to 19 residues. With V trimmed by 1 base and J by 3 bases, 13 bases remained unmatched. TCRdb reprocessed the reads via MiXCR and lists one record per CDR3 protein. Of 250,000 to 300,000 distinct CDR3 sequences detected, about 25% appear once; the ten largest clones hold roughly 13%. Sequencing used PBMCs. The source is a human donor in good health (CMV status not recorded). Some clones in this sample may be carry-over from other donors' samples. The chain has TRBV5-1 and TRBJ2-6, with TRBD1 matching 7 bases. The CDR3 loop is CASSLWSGLTGSGANVLTF. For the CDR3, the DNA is TGCGCCAGCAGCTTGTGGAGTGGATTGACAGGGAGTGGGGCCAACGTCCTGACTTTC.